This is a list of T cell receptor beta chains from one sample in a study of beta chain features in type 1 diabetes. The method was immunoSEQ multiplex PCR; TCRdb's version includes in-frame clones alone and lacks a portion of them. The top ten hold 0.44% of the sample, which has around 340,000 clones, 6.5% to 10% seen once. Sequenced: central memory CD4+ T cells from blood. The receptors originated from a woman aged 18 to 35 in good health. Each CDR3 is given with its conserved first and last residue. Each record gives: V gene, J gene, clone size, D gene, CDR3 DNA, CDR3 protein. The D gene is left open where the match is weak. A row's size may be missing; if present it is once, few, many or a size class.

>TRBV6-6|TRBJ2-1|few|TRBD2
TGTGCCAGCAGCCTGTCGACTAGCGGGGATTACAATGAGCAGTTCTTC
CASSLSTSGDYNEQFF
>TRBV18|TRBJ1-4|few|-
TGTGCCAGCTCACCAGGAAACAATGAAAAACTGTTTTTT
CASSPGNNEKLFF
>TRBV20-1|TRBJ1-1|-|-
TGCAGTGCTCCCGTGGGCAGAGAAGCTTTCTTT
CSAPVGREAFF
>TRBV15|TRBJ2-7|many|-
TGTGCCACCAGCAAGGGACGACCGTCCTACGAGCAGTACTTC
CATSKGRPSYEQYF
>TRBV11-2|TRBJ1-1|few|-
TGTGCCAGCAGCTTAGGGCAGGGCCCCGTGAACACTGAAGCTTTCTTT
CASSLGQGPVNTEAFF
>TRBV18|TRBJ1-1|many|-
TGTGCCAGCTCACCAGGGTTGGACACTGAAGCTTTCTTT
CASSPGLDTEAFF
>TRBV6-5|TRBJ2-3|-|-
TGTGCCAGCAGTAAGCAGACTAGCACAGATACGCAGTATTTT
CASSKQTSTDTQYF
>TRBV5-4|TRBJ2-7|-|TRBD2
TGTGCCAGCAGCTCGTCGCTAGCGGGGGAGCAGTACTTC
CASSSSLAGEQYF
>TRBV6-6|TRBJ1-2|few|TRBD1
TGTGCCAGCAGTCGAGGACAGGGAAGGGGCTACACCTTC
CASSRGQGRGYTF
>TRBV29-1|TRBJ2-1|few|TRBD1
TGCAGCGCAGGGACAGGTTACAATGAGCAGTTCTTC
CSAGTGYNEQFF
>TRBV13|TRBJ2-5|few|-
TGTGCCAGCAGCTTTGGGCAGGGGATGGGGACCCAGTACTTC
CASSFGQGMGTQYF
>TRBV29-1|TRBJ2-1|-|TRBD2
TGCAGCGTTGAGGGGAGGGGCACAAGAAACAATGAGCAGTTCTTC
CSVEGRGTRNNEQFF
>TRBV29-1|TRBJ2-2|-|-
TGCAGCGTTGTGGGTAGCCTGAACACCGGGGAGCTGTTTTTT
CSVVGSLNTGELFF
>TRBV7-2|TRBJ2-2|few|-
TGTGCCAGCAGCTTTTCGCGGAACACCGGGGAGCTGTTTTTT
CASSFSRNTGELFF
>TRBV6-1|TRBJ1-5|-|-
TGTGCCAGCAGTGAAAAAGGGGGAGATCAGCCCCAGCATTTT
CASSEKGGDQPQHF
>TRBV28|TRBJ2-7|-|TRBD1
TGTGCCAGCAGTCCGGGACAGGGGGTCGACGAGCAGTACTTC
CASSPGQGVDEQYF
>TRBV12-5|TRBJ2-7|-|-
TGTGCTAGTGGTTGGCCGACTAGACCTCTCCCCTACGAGCAGTACTTC
CASGWPTRPLPYEQYF
>TRBV28|TRBJ1-5|-|-
TGTGCCAGCAGTAATCGGGGCAATCAGCCCCAGCATTTT
CASSNRGNQPQHF
>TRBV5-4|TRBJ2-1|-|-
TGTGCCAGCAGCTTGTTGGCGCAAAATGAGCAGTTCTTC
CASSLLAQNEQFF
>TRBV5-1|TRBJ2-3|-|-
TGCGCCAGCAGCTTCCCGGTGACTATGGATACGCAGTATTTT
CASSFPVTMDTQYF
>TRBV16|TRBJ1-4|few|-
TGTGCCAGCAGCCTCGGGACATCGGAAAAACTGTTTTTT
CASSLGTSEKLFF
>TRBV4-2|TRBJ1-2|-|TRBD1
TGTGCCAGCAGCCAAGACGATCGACAGGGCCTAGGGTATGGCTACACCTTC
CASSQDDRQGLGYGYTF
>TRBV18|TRBJ2-7|-|TRBD1
TGTGCCAGCTCACCAGCCGCGGGACAGGGCGAGACCTACGAGCAGTACTTC
CASSPAAGQGETYEQYF
>TRBV11-3|TRBJ2-1|few|TRBD2
TGTGCCAGCAGTCCTAGCGGGAGGGCTCACAATGAGCAGTTCTTC
CASSPSGRAHNEQFF
>TRBV9|TRBJ2-1|few|-
TGTGCCAGCAGCGTAGGTGTCGGCCTTAGCAACAATGAGCAGTTCTTC
CASSVGVGLSNNEQFF
>TRBV28|TRBJ2-7|-|-
TGTGCCAGCAGTCCCCTCGACAGGAGCTACGAGCAGTACTTC
CASSPLDRSYEQYF
>TRBV28|TRBJ2-7|few|TRBD1
TGTGCCAGCAGTCGTCCAGGGGGCTTCGGCTACGAGCAGTACTTC
CASSRPGGFGYEQYF
>TRBV29-1|TRBJ2-5|-|-
TGCAGCGTTGGGGGGGCCGGGACGTTCCAAGAGACCCAGTACTTC
CSVGGAGTFQETQYF
>TRBV7-9|TRBJ2-3|many|-
TGTGCCAGCAGCTTAATGCAGAGCACAGATACGCAGTATTTT
CASSLMQSTDTQYF
>TRBV5-4|TRBJ2-2|-|-
TGTGCCAGCAGCTTGGAACAGAACACCGGGGAGCTGTTTTTT
CASSLEQNTGELFF
>TRBV7-9|TRBJ1-1|-|-
TGTGCCAGCAGCCCAGGGTATCTAATTCCTGAAGCTTTCTTT
CASSPGYLIPEAFF
>TRBV6-5|TRBJ1-2|few|TRBD1
TGTGCCAGCAGAGCTAGACAGGGAGCTAACTATGGCTACACCTTC
CASRARQGANYGYTF
>TRBV5-1|TRBJ1-2|many|-
TGCGCCAGCAGCTTGGTTCTGGGTGATGGCTACACCTTC
CASSLVLGDGYTF
>TRBV6-5|TRBJ1-5|few|TRBD1
TGTGCCAGCAGTGACAGGGGCAATCAGCCCCAGCATTTT
CASSDRGNQPQHF
>TRBV5-6|TRBJ2-7|few|TRBD2
TGTGCCAGCAGCACCGAAGGGACTAGTTCGAACGAGCAGTACTTC
CASSTEGTSSNEQYF
>TRBV5-4|TRBJ2-3|-|-
TGTGCCAGCAGCTTGGGACTCCTTTCCGATACGCAGTATTTT
CASSLGLLSDTQYF
>TRBV19|TRBJ2-7|-|-
TGTGCCAGTAGTGTCCCGCGGGGAGAGCAGTACTTC
CASSVPRGEQYF
>TRBV27|TRBJ2-7|-|TRBD2
TGTGCCGTTAGCGGGAACTACGAGCAGTACTTC
CAVSGNYEQYF
>TRBV2|TRBJ2-7|many|-
TGTGCCAGCAGTGTAGTCTACGAGCAGTACTTC
CASSVVYEQYF
>TRBV28|TRBJ1-2|-|-
TGTGCCAGCAGTTTCAGGTATCTCGAGGGTTCGAGGCGCTATGGCTACACCTTC
CASSFRYLEGSRRYGYTF
>TRBV4-3|TRBJ1-4|few|-
TGCGCCAGCAGCCAAGGGCACGGAAGGATTAATGAAAAACTGTTTTTT
CASSQGHGRINEKLFF
>TRBV27|TRBJ2-7|-|-
TGTGCCAGCAGTTTAGGAGTTCGGCAGGACTACGAGCAGTACTTC
CASSLGVRQDYEQYF
>TRBV19|TRBJ2-3|many|TRBD2
TGTGCCAGCAGGACTAGCGGCACAGATACGCAGTATTTT
CASRTSGTDTQYF
>TRBV27|TRBJ1-1|-|-
TGTGCCAGCAGTTTGCGCGGGGACGGCGCTGAAGCTTTCTTT
CASSLRGDGAEAFF
>TRBV10-3|TRBJ2-6|many|TRBD1
TGTGCCATCCAAAGCGGACAGGGTTCTGGGGCCAACGTCCTGACTTTC
CAIQSGQGSGANVLTF
>TRBV27|TRBJ2-7|few|-
TGTGCCAGCAGTCGTGCTCGAGGCCGTGGGGACGAGCAGTACTTC
CASSRARGRGDEQYF
>TRBV7-8|TRBJ1-2|few|-
TGTGCCAGCAGCCCTCAGGCTAACTATGGCTACACCTTC
CASSPQANYGYTF
>TRBV15|TRBJ2-1|few|-
TGTGCCACCAGCAGGGCCCGGGGGTACTCCTACAATGAGCAGTTCTTC
CATSRARGYSYNEQFF
>TRBV6-4|TRBJ2-1|-|TRBD2
TGTGCCAGCAGACAAAAGGGACTAGCGGGAGGGAGCTCCTACAATGAGCAGTTCTTC
CASRQKGLAGGSSYNEQFF